These T cell receptor beta chains were read from a single sample in a study of T cell repertoires in cytomegalovirus infection. One entry per CDR3 protein, called by TCRdb with MiXCR from the reads. The repertoire holds about 490,000 distinct CDR3 sequences, with 11% as singletons. Sequenced: PBMCs. The source is a human donor in good health (CMV status not recorded). Some clones in this sample may be carry-over from other donors' samples. The CDR3 runs from the conserved cysteine through the conserved F or W. A D gene is named only where the DNA matches it firmly. The size entry gives once, few, many, or a class for an expanded clone.

cdr3_nt cdr3_aa v_call d_call clone_size j_call
TGTGCCAGCAGCTGGGACAGGGGAAGTGAAAAACTGTTTTTT CASSWDRGSEKLFF TRBV7-2 TRBD1 many TRBJ1-4
TGTGCCACCAGCAGAGATTGGAGGGGCGGCTACACCTTC CATSRDWRGGYTF TRBV15 . few TRBJ1-2
TGTGCCAGCAGCTTAGCGACCCTGAACACTGAAGCTTTCTTT CASSLATLNTEAFF TRBV7-8 . many TRBJ1-1
TGTGCCGTGGGACTCGAAGGGGGCACAGATACGCAGTATTTT CAVGLEGGTDTQYF TRBV5-4 . few TRBJ2-3
TGTGCCAGCAGCCCCCGCCCCCAGGGGAAGCCCCAGCATTTT CASSPRPQGKPQHF TRBV14 . many TRBJ1-5
TGTGCCAGCAGTGTCGGACGGAAACAAGAGACCCAGTACTTC CASSVGRKQETQYF TRBV6-5 . few TRBJ2-5
TGCGCCAGCAGCCCTTACCACAATGAGCAGTTCTTC CASSPYHNEQFF TRBV5-1 . once TRBJ2-1
TGTGCCAGCAGTGATATAAGTAGCTCCTACAATGAGCAGTTCTTC CASSDISSSYNEQFF TRBV6-1 . many TRBJ2-1
TGTGCCAGCAGCTCCTTGGGGGAATCCTACAATGAGCAGTTCTTC CASSSLGESYNEQFF TRBV5-5 . many TRBJ2-1
TGTGCCAGCAGTCGGCCCTCGACGGGGCCAGAGACCCAGTACTTC CASSRPSTGPETQYF TRBV6-2/TRBV6-3 . many TRBJ2-5